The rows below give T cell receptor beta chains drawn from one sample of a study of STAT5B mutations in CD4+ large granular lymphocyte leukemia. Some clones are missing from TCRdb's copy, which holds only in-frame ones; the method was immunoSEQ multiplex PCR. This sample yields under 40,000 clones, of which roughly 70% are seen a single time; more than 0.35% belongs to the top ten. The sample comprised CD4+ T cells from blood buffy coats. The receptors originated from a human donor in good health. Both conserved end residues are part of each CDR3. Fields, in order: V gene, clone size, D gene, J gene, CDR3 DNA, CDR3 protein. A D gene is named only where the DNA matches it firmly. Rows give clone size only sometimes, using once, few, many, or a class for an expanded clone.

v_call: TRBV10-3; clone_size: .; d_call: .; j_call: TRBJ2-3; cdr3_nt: TGTGCCATCAACGGGGGAGCAGATACGCAGTATTTT; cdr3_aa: CAINGGADTQYF
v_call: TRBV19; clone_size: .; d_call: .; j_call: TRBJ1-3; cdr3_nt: TGTGCCAGTAGTATAGTTGGTAGGAGCTCTGGAAACACCATATATTTT; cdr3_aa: CASSIVGRSSGNTIYF
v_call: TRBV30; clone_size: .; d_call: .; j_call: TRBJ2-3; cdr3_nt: TGTGCCTGGAGTCCAGGGACCCAAACTAGCACAGATACGCAGTATTTT; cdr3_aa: CAWSPGTQTSTDTQYF
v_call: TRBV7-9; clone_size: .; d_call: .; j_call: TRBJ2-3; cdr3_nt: TGTGCCAGCAGCACCCGGGGACCTGATACGCAGTATTTT; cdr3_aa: CASSTRGPDTQYF
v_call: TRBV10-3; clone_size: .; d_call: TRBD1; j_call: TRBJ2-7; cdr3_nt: TGTGCCATCAGTGGGGGACAGGCGACCTACGAGCAGTACTTC; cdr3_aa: CAISGGQATYEQYF
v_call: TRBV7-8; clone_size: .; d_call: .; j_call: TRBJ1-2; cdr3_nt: TGTGCCAGCAGCTTCACTACATATGGCTACACCTTC; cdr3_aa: CASSFTTYGYTF
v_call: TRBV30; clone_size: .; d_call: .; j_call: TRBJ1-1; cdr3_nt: TGTGCCTTAGGGGGGCTAGGGGAGAACACTGAAGCTTTCTTT; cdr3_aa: CALGGLGENTEAFF
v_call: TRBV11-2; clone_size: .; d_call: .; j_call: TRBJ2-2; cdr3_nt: TGTGCCAGCAGCTCCAGCCAGGTTTTTGGCACCGGGGAGCTGTTTTTT; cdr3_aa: CASSSSQVFGTGELFF
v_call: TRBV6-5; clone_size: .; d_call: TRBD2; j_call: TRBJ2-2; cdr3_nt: TGTGCCAGCAGCTACGCTAGCGGGGGGGCGACCGGGGAGCTGTTTTTT; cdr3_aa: CASSYASGGATGELFF
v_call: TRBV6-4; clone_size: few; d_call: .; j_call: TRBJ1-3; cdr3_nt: TGTGCCAGCAGTGAAACTTGGGACGGCAGCTCTGGAAACACCATATATTTT; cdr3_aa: CASSETWDGSSGNTIYF
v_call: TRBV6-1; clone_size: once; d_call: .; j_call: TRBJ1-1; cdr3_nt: TGTGCGACTCCTGGACAGTCTCGGTTGGGAGCTTTCTTT; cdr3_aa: CATPGQSRLGAFF
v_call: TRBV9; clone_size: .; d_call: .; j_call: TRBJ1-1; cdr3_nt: TGTGCCAGCAGCGTAGAGGGGTTGAACACTGAAGCTTTCTTT; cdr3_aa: CASSVEGLNTEAFF
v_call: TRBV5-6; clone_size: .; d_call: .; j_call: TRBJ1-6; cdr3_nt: TGTGCCAGCAGCTTAACGGGTAATTCACCCCTCCACTTT; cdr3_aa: CASSLTGNSPLHF
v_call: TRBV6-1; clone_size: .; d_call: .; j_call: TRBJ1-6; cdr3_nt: TGTGCCAGCAGGGTACAGAATTCACCCCTCCACTTT; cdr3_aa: CASRVQNSPLHF
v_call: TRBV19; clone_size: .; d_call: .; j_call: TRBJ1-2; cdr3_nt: TGTGCCAGTAGTCCGCAGACAGCAAACTATGGCTACACCTTC; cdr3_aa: CASSPQTANYGYTF
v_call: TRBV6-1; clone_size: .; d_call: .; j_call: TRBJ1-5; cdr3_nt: TGTGCCAGCAGTGAACCAGGCAATCAGCCCCAGCATTTT; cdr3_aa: CASSEPGNQPQHF
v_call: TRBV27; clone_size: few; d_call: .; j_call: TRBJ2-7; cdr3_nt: TGTGCCAGCAGTTTTGGCAGGACCTCCTACGAGCAGTACTTC; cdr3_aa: CASSFGRTSYEQYF